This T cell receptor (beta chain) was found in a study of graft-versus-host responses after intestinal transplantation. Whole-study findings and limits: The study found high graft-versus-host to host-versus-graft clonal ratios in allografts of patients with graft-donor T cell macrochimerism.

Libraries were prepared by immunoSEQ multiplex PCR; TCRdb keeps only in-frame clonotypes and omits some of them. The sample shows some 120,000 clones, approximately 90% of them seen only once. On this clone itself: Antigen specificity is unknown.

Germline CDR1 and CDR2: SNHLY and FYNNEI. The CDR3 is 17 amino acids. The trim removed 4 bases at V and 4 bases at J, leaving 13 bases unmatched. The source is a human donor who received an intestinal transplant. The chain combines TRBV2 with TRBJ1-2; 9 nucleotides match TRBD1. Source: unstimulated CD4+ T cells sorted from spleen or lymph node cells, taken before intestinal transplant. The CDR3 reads CASSVDRTGDEVYGYTF. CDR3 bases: TGTGCCAGCAGTGTTGACCGGACAGGGGATGAAGTCTATGGCTACACCTTC.